These 27 T cell receptor beta chains were all obtained from the same sample, sequenced in a study of cytomegalovirus exposure and HLA in healthy donors. The PCR was carried out with 60 Vbeta primers and 13 Jbeta primers. The repertoire was sequenced with immunoSEQ multiplex PCR; TCRdb's copy has only in-frame clones and lacks some. The top ten hold approximately 3.5% of the sample, which has 100,000 or so clones, 73% seen once. Sequenced material: PBMCs. These receptors were obtained from a man aged 40-55 years in good health and CMV-seronegative.

Here the CDR3 DNA reads TGTGCCAGCAGCTTGGGACCGCACTATAGCAATCAGCCCCAGCATTTT. It specifies CASSLGPHYSNQPQHF. The rearrangement links TRBV5-6 to TRBJ1-5; D not certain. Trimming pared 0 bases from V and 0 bases from J, leaving 10 bases between. The germline V gene has CDR1 SGHDT and CDR2 YYEEEE. CDR3 length: 16 residues.

The V call is TRBV27, the J call TRBJ2-7, with 8 positions matching TRBD1. The germline gives CDR1 MNHEY, CDR2 SMNVEV (reference sequence). CDR3 length: 13 residues. Losses at the gene ends were 5 bases for V and 5 bases for J; bases not matched to a gene: 5. The CDR3 DNA follows: TGTGCCAGCAGTCGACAGGGGTCCCACGAGCAGTACTTC. Protein sequence: CASSRQGSHEQYF.

The chain recombines TRBV5-1 with TRBJ1-6; 8 nucleotides align to TRBD1. This CDR3 region has 13 residues. With 4 bases clipped from V and 10 bases from J, the junction kept 4 bases outside the gene matches. Germline-derived CDR1 and CDR2 are SGHRS and YFSETQ. The CDR3 DNA is TGCGCCAGCAGCGCGGACAGGGTCTCACCCCTCCACTTT. It yields the protein CASSADRVSPLHF. The variable domain in full, completed from reference TRBV5-1 and TRBJ1-6, reads KAGVTQTPRYLIKTRGQQVTLSCSPISGHRSVSWYQQTPGQGLQFLFEYFSETQRNKGNFPGRFSGRQFSNSRSEMNVSTLELGDSALYLCASSADRVSPLHFGNGTRLTVT.

V gene TRBV4-2 combines with J gene TRBJ1-1, with 9 bases matching TRBD1. The CDR3 sequence is 19 residues long. Germline V gives CDR1 LGHNA, CDR2 YNFKEQ. The V gene end was trimmed by 1 base and the J gene end by 4 bases; junction bases not matched to a gene: 16. The CDR3 loop reads CASSQGAMYWDRAATEAFF. As DNA, the CDR3 is TGTGCCAGCAGCCAAGGGGCTATGTACTGGGACAGGGCGGCCACTGAAGCTTTCTTT.

The chain uses TRBV5-1 and TRBJ2-5, with 7 positions matching TRBD2. Germline values: CDR1 SGHRS, CDR2 YFSETQ. Unmatched junction bases numbered 7, after V lost 3 bases and J lost 5 bases. This CDR3 region has 14 residues. The CDR3 bases are TGCGCCAGCAGCTGGACCCTAGCGGCGGAGACCCAGTACTTC. It specifies CASSWTLAAETQYF.

This rearrangement joins TRBV5-1 to TRBJ1-2; TRBD1 matches 7 bases. Germline V lookup: CDR1 SGHRS, CDR2 YFSETQ. V shed 4 bases and J 8 bases; nucleotides not matched to a gene: 17. The CDR3 runs 16 residues. CDR3 residues: CASSRGRQGGRLGYTF. The DNA of the CDR3 is TGCGCCAGCAGCCGTGGTCGGCAGGGGGGAAGACTGGGCTACACCTTC.

The chain combines TRBV4-1 with TRBJ1-3; D unclear. CDR3 size: 17 residues. From germline, CDR1 is MGHRA and CDR2 YSYEKL. Trimming took off 3 bases at V and 0 bases at J, with 15 bases between the two ends. DNA for the CDR3: TGCGCCAGCAGCCAGCCACGTCGAGGGAGCTCTGGAAACACCATATATTTT. Its protein is CASSQPRRGSSGNTIYF.

The DNA for the CDR3 is TGTGCCAGCAGCTTAAGACAGCGGGGCGAGCAGTACTTC. It yields the protein CASSLRQRGEQYF. The chain recombines TRBV7-2 with TRBJ2-7; 7 bases are a match to TRBD2. The CDR3 consists of 13 residues. CDR1 is SGHTA, CDR2 FQGNSA, per germline. V shed 2 bases and J 6 bases; nucleotides not matched to a gene: 4.

The chain combines TRBV5-6 with TRBJ2-5, with D possibly being TRBD1 (5 bases). The V gene's germline CDR1 is SGHDT and CDR2 YYEEEE. The CDR3 contains 16 residues. V lost 1 base, J lost 4 bases, and 17 bases lay in between. CDR3 loop: CASSLKQGAAGETQYF. CDR3 in DNA: TGTGCCAGCAGCTTGAAGCAGGGTGCAGCTGGAGAGACCCAGTACTTC.

V is TRBV7-9 and J is TRBJ1-3; TRBD1 matches at 9 bases. The ends lost 5 bases at V and 2 bases at J; junction bases unmatched: 4. The germline V gene has CDR1 SEHNR and CDR2 FQNEAQ (reference sequence). The CDR3 is 15 amino acids. The CDR3 nucleotides read TGTGCCAGCAGCCATTGGGACAGGGCTGGAAACACCATATATTTT. It codes for CASSHWDRAGNTIYF.

The chain is built from TRBV29-1 and TRBJ2-4, with 8 bases lining up with TRBD2. CDR3 length: 13 residues. The V and J ends lost 1 base and 4 bases, in that order; junction bases with no gene match: 0. Germline V CDR1 and CDR2: SQVTM, ANQGSEA. CDR3 region: CSVEGGGKNIQYF. The CDR3 nucleotides are TGCAGCGTTGAAGGCGGGGGGAAAAACATTCAGTACTTC.

This clone was observed once. The J gene is TRBJ1-1, the V gene TRBV9; unclear D gene. V lost 0 bases and J lost 6, with 12 bases in between. The CDR3 extends over 14 amino acids. CDR1 SGDLS and CDR2 YYNGEE come from the germline V gene. The CDR3 sequence: CASSVAPGSSEAFF. DNA for the CDR3: TGTGCCAGCAGCGTAGCTCCGGGGAGCTCTGAAGCTTTCTTT.

This clone was seen a handful of times. This chain links TRBV5-1 with TRBJ2-1; TRBD2 matches at 14 bases. The junction had 7 bases not matched to a gene; V was cut back by 3 bases and J by 2 bases. Per germline, CDR1 SGHRS and CDR2 YFSETQ. The CDR3 covers 18 residues. CDR3 residues: CASSSLTSGGETYNEQFF. DNA of the CDR3: TGCGCCAGCAGCTCCCTGACTAGCGGGGGGGAAACCTACAATGAGCAGTTCTTC.

J is TRBJ2-5 and V is TRBV29-1; 10 nucleotides agree with TRBD2. The CDR3 is 14 residues long. The germline gives CDR1 SQVTM, CDR2 ANQGSEA. V shed 5 bases, J shed 1 base, and the junction held 4 bases outside the gene matches. The CDR3 region has the DNA TGCAGCGTTTTAAGCGGGGGGGGCCAAGAGACCCAGTACTTC. This codes for CSVLSGGGQETQYF.

V is TRBV30 and J is TRBJ1-1; D uncertain. Germline CDR1 GTSNPN, CDR2 SVGIG (reference sequence). The CDR3 consists of 13 residues. V lost 4 bases, J lost 6 bases, and 15 bases lay in between. Here the CDR3 DNA reads TGTGCCTGGACGATCGACAACGGGGCTGAAGCTTTCTTT. Encoded protein: CAWTIDNGAEAFF.

The chain combines TRBV7-9 with TRBJ1-1, with 7 bases aligning to TRBD1. CDR1 SEHNR and CDR2 FQNEAQ come from the germline V gene (reference sequence). CDR3 length: 14 amino acids. V trimming: 1 base; J trimming: 4 bases; junction bases outside the gene matches: 3. DNA for the CDR3: TGTGCCAGCAGCTTAGATGCAGGGGGCACTGAAGCTTTCTTT. Protein sequence: CASSLDAGGTEAFF. Variable domain in full (rest from reference TRBV7-9 and TRBJ1-1): DTGVSQNPRHKITKRGQNVTFRCDPISEHNRLYWYRQTLGQGPEFLTYFQNEAQLEKSRLLSDRFSAERPKGSFSTLEIQRTEQGDSAMYLCASSLDAGGTEAFFGQGTRLTVV.

This clone was found a few times. The gene calls are TRBV2 and TRBJ1-5, with D perhaps TRBD1 (5 bases). Per germline, CDR1 SNHLY and CDR2 FYNNEI. CDR3 length: 13 residues. V shed 11 bases and J shed 0 bases, with 11 bases lying between them. The CDR3 reads CAVAQGSNQPQHF. The DNA of the CDR3 is TGTGCCGTAGCCCAGGGTAGCAATCAGCCCCAGCATTTT.

In its sample, this clone was seen once. The chain combines TRBV28 with TRBJ1-1, with D possibly being TRBD1 (6 bases). The CDR3 is made up of 16 amino acids. The germline V and J ends were trimmed by 5 bases and 5 bases, with 21 bases remaining between them. Germline V lookup: CDR1 MDHEN, CDR2 SYDVKM. The CDR3 reads CASSRWERQVGTEAFF. The CDR3 bases are TGTGCCAGCAGTCGGTGGGAAAGACAGGTTGGAACTGAAGCTTTCTTT.

Worth noting for this clone: The same CDR3 can be traced to other DNA sequences in this sample. V gene TRBV7-2 combines with J gene TRBJ2-7; D gene ambiguous. The CDR3 runs 13 residues. V lost 0 bases to trimming and J lost 1 base, with 4 bases between them. CDR1 is SGHTA and CDR2 is FQGNSA in the germline V gene. The CDR3 nucleotides are TGTGCCAGCAGCTTAGCGCGGTCCTACGAGCAGTACTTC. Protein sequence: CASSLARSYEQYF.

The genes are TRBV25-1 and TRBJ1-1, with D unresolved. V was clipped by 1 base and J by 2 bases, with 8 bases between them. The CDR3 sequence is 14 residues long. The germline gives CDR1 MGHDK, CDR2 SYGVNS. DNA of the CDR3: TGTGCCAGCAGTGAATTCCGAGATAACACTGAAGCTTTCTTT. Protein: CASSEFRDNTEAFF.

The V and J genes are TRBV7-9 and TRBJ2-7, with TRBD1 as a possible D gene (6 bases). This CDR3 comprises 13 residues. Germline CDR1 reads SEHNR; CDR2 reads FQNEAQ (reference sequence). Trimming cost V 5 bases and J 3 bases, with 11 bases left between them. The CDR3 region is CASSLRDNYEQYF. CDR3 bases: TGTGCCAGCAGCCTTCGGGACAACTACGAGCAGTACTTC.

The rearrangement uses TRBV4-1 and TRBJ2-7, with D maybe TRBD1 (6 bases). CDR3 length: 15 residues. V dropped 6 bases and J dropped 1 base, with 16 bases sitting between them. Germline loops: CDR1 MGHRA, CDR2 YSYEKL. The CDR3 is CASSPDSFPSYEQYF. In DNA form, the CDR3 reads TGCGCCAGCAGTCCGGACAGTTTCCCATCCTACGAGCAGTACTTC.

The chain carries TRBV10-3 and TRBJ1-1, with D possibly being TRBD1 (5 bases). CDR1 is ENHRY and CDR2 is SYGVKD in the germline V gene. The CDR3 is made up of 15 amino acids. V lost 2 bases and J 5 bases, leaving 15 bases between the germline ends. CDR3 DNA sequence: TGTGCCATCAGTGAGGCTGTCGGGGGAGGGACTGAAGCTTTCTTT. Residues: CAISEAVGGGTEAFF.

V gene TRBV5-6 combines with J gene TRBJ1-1; D is unresolved. Trimming cost V 4 bases and J 10 bases, with 11 bases left between them. Germline values: CDR1 SGHDT, CDR2 YYEEEE. The CDR3 is 11 amino acids. CDR3 sequence: CASSTGGPAFF. The DNA for the CDR3 is TGTGCCAGCAGCACCGGCGGCCCAGCTTTCTTT.

This clone showed up just a few times. The CDR3 loop reads CASTWGLQDQPQHF. In nucleotides, the CDR3 is TGTGCCAGCACCTGGGGCCTACAGGATCAGCCCCAGCATTTT. J is TRBJ1-5 and V is TRBV5-6; D is possibly TRBD1 (5 bases). Trimming took off 6 bases at V and 5 bases at J, with 15 bases between the two ends. CDR3 length: 14 residues. In germline, CDR1 is SGHDT, CDR2 YYEEEE.

The chain has TRBV7-2 and TRBJ2-5, with TRBD2 matching 15 bases. This CDR3 contains 16 residues. Per the germline V gene, CDR1 is SGHTA and CDR2 is FQGNSA. V dropped 5 bases and J dropped 5; count of bases not matched to a gene: 6. The CDR3 spells CASSRGTSGGWETQYF. DNA for the CDR3: TGTGCCAGCAGCAGAGGGACTAGCGGGGGGTGGGAGACCCAGTACTTC. The entire variable domain, with the rest obtained from reference TRBV7-2 and TRBJ2-5, is as follows: GAGVSQSPSNKVTEKGKDVELRCDPISGHTALYWYRQSLGQGLEFLIYFQGNSAPDKSGLPSDRFSAERTGGSVSTLTIQRTQQEDSAVYLCASSRGTSGGWETQYFGPGTRLLVL.

This clone was picked up one time. The chain recombines TRBV5-1 with TRBJ2-5; no firm D call. CDR1 is SGHRS and CDR2 is YFSETQ in the germline V gene. The CDR3 length is 14 residues. Deletions cut 0 bases from V and 5 bases from J, with 11 bases between. CDR3 DNA sequence: TGCGCCAGCAGCTTGGAGCCTAGTCGGGAGACCCAGTACTTC. This encodes CASSLEPSRETQYF.